This T cell receptor beta chain was sequenced for a study of control samples from healthy donors and cancer patients. Repertoires were generated with immunoSEQ multiplex PCR, while TCRdb's copy carries only in-frame clones and drops some. This table has around 190,000 clones, around 91% appearing once. Only one count was recorded for this clone. Germline loops: CDR1 SGHTA, CDR2 FQGNSA. The CDR3 consists of 15 residues. Trimming cost V 0 bases and J 8 bases, with 13 bases left between them. The chain is built from TRBV7-2 and TRBJ1-4; D unresolved. Sample: blood. The clonotype originates from a woman aged 45-65 years in good health. Here the CDR3 reads CASSLAWGMSEKLFF. CDR3 DNA sequence: TGTGCCAGCAGCTTAGCGTGGGGAATGTCCGAAAAACTGTTTTTT.